The text below deals with one T cell receptor (beta chain). Its cognate antigen is unknown. Sequencing was at deep level. TCRdb's copy holds only in-frame clones and misses some; the assay was immunoSEQ multiplex PCR. Seen here are fewer than 550,000 clones, 75% to 80% observed once, and the top ten hold 9.5% to 15%. CDR3 length: 13 residues. The germline V gene encodes CDR1 MDHEN and CDR2 SYDVKM. The V gene lost 6 bases and the J gene lost 6 bases, with 12 bases spanning the gap. The sample is drawn from a study of shared clonotypes between healthy human individuals. Study-wide points: A small donor pool kept down the genetic and exposure-history diversity that was represented.

The source material was PBMCs. This sequence was found in a middle-aged woman in good health. Some clones in this sample may be carry-over from other donors' samples. This chain joins TRBV28 and TRBJ1-5; no definite D call. This CDR3 reads CASSPISGQPQHF. CDR3 coding DNA: TGTGCCAGCAGCCCTATATCCGGTCAGCCCCAGCATTTT.